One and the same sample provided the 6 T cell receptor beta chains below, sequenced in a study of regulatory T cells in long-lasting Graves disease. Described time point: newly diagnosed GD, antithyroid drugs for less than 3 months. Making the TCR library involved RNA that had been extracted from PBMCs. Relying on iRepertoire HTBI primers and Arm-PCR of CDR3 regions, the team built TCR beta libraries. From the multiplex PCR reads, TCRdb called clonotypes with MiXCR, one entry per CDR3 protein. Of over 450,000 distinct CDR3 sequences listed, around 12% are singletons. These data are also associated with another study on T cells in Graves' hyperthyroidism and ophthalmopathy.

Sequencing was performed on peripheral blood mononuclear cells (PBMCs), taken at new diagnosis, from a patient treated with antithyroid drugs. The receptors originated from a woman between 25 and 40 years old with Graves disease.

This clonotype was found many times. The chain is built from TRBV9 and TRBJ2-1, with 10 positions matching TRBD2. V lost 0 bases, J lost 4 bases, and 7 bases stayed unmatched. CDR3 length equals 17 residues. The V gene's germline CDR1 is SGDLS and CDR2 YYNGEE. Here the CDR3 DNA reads TGTGCCAGCAGCGTAGGCCTAGCGGGAGAGTTATACAATGAGCAGTTCTTC. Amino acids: CASSVGLAGELYNEQFF.

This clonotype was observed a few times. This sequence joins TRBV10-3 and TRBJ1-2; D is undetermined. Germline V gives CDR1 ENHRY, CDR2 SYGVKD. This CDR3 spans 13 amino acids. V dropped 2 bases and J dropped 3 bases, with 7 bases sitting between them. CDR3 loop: CAISENPDYGYTF. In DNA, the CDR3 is TGTGCCATCAGTGAGAACCCCGACTATGGCTACACCTTC.

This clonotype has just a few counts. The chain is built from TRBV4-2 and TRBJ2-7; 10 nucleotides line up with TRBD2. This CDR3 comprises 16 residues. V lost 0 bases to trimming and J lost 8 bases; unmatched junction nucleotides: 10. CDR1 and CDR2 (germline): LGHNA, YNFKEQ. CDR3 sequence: CASSQEVSSGSGKQYF. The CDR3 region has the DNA TGTGCCAGCAGCCAAGAAGTATCTAGCGGGAGTGGTAAGCAGTACTTC.

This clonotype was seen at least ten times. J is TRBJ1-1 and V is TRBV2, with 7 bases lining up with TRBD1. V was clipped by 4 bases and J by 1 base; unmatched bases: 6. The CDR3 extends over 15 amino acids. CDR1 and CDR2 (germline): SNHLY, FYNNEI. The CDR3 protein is CASSGPGDRNTEAFF. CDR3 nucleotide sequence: TGTGCCAGCAGTGGGCCTGGGGACAGGAACACTGAAGCTTTCTTT.

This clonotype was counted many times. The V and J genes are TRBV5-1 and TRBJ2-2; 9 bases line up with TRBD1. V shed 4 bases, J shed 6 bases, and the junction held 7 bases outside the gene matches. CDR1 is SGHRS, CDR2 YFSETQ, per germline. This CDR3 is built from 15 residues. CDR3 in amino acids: CASSGRTGASGELFF. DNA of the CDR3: TGCGCCAGCAGCGGGAGGACAGGGGCGTCCGGGGAGCTGTTTTTT.

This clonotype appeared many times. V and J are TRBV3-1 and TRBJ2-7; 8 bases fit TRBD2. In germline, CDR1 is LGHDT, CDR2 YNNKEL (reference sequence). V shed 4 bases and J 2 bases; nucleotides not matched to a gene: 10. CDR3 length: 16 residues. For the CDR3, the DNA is TGTGCCAGCAGCCCCCTGGGGGCGGGAGGTACCTACGAGCAGTACTTC. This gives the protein CASSPLGAGGTYEQYF.